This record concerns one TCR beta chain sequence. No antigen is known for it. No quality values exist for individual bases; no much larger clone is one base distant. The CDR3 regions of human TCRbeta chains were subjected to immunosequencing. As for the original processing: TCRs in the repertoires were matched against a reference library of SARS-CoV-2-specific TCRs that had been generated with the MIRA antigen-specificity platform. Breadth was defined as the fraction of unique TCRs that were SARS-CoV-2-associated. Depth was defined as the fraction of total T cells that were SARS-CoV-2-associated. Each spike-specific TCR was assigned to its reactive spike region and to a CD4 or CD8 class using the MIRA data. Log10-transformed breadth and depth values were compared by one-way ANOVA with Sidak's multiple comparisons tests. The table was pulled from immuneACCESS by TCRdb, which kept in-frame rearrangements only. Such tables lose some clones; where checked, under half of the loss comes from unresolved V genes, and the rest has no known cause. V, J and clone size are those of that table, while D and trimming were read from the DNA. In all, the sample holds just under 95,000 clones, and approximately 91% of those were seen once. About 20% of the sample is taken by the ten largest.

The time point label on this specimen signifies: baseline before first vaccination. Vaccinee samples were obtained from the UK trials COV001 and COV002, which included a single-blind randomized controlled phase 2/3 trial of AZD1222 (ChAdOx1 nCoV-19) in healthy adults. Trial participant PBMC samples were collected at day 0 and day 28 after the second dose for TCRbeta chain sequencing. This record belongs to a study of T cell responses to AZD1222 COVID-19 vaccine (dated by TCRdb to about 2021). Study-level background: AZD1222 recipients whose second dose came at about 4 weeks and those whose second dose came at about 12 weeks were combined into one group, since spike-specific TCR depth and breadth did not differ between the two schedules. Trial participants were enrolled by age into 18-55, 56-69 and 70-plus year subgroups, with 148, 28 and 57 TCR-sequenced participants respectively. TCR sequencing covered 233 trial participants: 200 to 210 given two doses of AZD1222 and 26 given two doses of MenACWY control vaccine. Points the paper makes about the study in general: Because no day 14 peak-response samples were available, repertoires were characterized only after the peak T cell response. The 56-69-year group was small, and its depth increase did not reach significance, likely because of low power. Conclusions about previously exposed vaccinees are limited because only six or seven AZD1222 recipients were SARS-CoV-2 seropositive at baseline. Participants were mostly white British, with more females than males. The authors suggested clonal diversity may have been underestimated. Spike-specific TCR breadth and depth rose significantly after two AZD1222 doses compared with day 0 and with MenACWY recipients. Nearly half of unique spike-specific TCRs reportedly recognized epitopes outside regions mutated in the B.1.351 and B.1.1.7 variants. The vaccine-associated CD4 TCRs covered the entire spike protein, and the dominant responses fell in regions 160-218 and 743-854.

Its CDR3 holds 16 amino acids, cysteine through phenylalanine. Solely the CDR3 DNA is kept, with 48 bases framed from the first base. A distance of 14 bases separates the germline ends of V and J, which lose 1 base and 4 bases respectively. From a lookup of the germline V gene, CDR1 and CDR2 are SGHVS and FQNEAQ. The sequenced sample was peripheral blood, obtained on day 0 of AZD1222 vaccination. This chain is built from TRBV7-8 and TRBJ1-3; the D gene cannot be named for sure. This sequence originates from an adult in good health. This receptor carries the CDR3 CASSLGGIAFGNTIYF. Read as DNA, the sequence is TGTGCCAGCAGCTTAGGTGGGATAGCCTTCGGAAACACCATATATTTT.